This entry lists 26 T cell receptor beta chains sequenced from one sample in a study of shared clonotypes between healthy human individuals. The method was immunoSEQ multiplex PCR; TCRdb's version includes in-frame clones alone and lacks a portion of them. The sample has hundreds of thousands of clones, 74% seen once; the top ten hold 1.5% to 2%. Sequenced: memory CD4+ T cells sorted from blood. Subset in this sample: CD45RA-negative fraction. The receptors were sampled from a woman younger than 45 in good health.

V usage is TRBV5-1 and J usage is TRBJ2-2, with D possibly being TRBD2 (5 bases). Deletions cut 0 bases from V and 4 bases from J, with 28 bases between. Germline CDR1 is SGHRS and CDR2 is YFSETQ. CDR3 length: 21 residues. The CDR3: CASSLGEPGPRGYPGTGELFF. DNA of the CDR3: TGCGCCAGCAGCTTGGGCGAACCGGGCCCCCGGGGATATCCGGGCACCGGGGAGCTGTTTTTT.

This clone was seen once. V is TRBV28 and J is TRBJ2-7, with D unresolved. Germline V gene sequence: CDR1 MDHEN, CDR2 SYDVKM. V dropped 3 bases and J dropped 0 bases, with 12 bases sitting between them. The CDR3 consists of 15 residues. The CDR3 sequence is CASSFVGPLSYEQYF. The CDR3, as DNA: TGTGCCAGCAGTTTCGTTGGGCCCCTCTCCTACGAGCAGTACTTC. The whole variable domain, remainder taken from reference TRBV28 and TRBJ2-7, is DVKVTQSSRYLVKRTGEKVFLECVQDMDHENMFWYRQDPGLGLRLIYFSYDVKMKEKGDIPEGYSVSREKKERFSLILESASTNQTSMYLCASSFVGPLSYEQYFGPGTRLTVT.

This rearrangement joins TRBV28 to TRBJ2-5, with D maybe TRBD2 (6 bases). The J call may be in error: the DNA end matches TRBJ2-7 better. The V gene's germline CDR1 is MDHEN and CDR2 SYDVKM. There are 14 residues in the CDR3. CDR3 sequence (DNA): TGTGCCAGCAGGCATGGGGGGAACACCTACGAGCAGTACTTC. Protein product: CASRHGGNTYEQYF.

This clone occurred a few times. This sequence joins TRBV7-2 and TRBJ2-5, with a possible D match to TRBD2 (5 bases). Germline loops: CDR1 SGHTA, CDR2 FQGNSA. This CDR3 is built from 17 residues. Trimming pared 5 bases from V and 4 bases from J, leaving 23 bases between. CDR3 in DNA: TGTGCCAGCAGCCCCCTCACGGGGAGAGGCGGACTAGAGACCCAGTACTTC. Protein: CASSPLTGRGGLETQYF.

The chain links TRBV5-8 to TRBJ2-3; possible D gene TRBD2, 5 bases. The germline V and J ends were trimmed by 2 bases and 1 base, with 8 bases remaining between them. The CDR3 sequence is 14 residues long. Looked up from germline, CDR1 is SGHTS and CDR2 is YDEGEE. DNA for the CDR3: TGTGCCAGCAGCTTACTAGGCCGCACAGATACGCAGTATTTT. Translating it yields CASSLLGRTDTQYF.

This clone was seen a few times. The rearrangement links TRBV28 to TRBJ2-2, with D perhaps TRBD1 (6 bases). The germline gives CDR1 MDHEN, CDR2 SYDVKM. V was trimmed by 5 bases and J by 4 bases, leaving 14 bases between them. CDR3 length: 15 amino acids. The CDR3 DNA sequence: TGTGCCAGCAGTCCCACAGGGCTTGCCACCGGGGAGCTGTTTTTT. Protein sequence: CASSPTGLATGELFF.

There are a few counts of this clone. This sample includes further DNA sequences coding for the same CDR3. This chain connects TRBV6-1 to TRBJ2-5; D might be TRBD1 (6 bases). V was cut by 6 bases and J by 4 bases, with 12 bases left in between. Germline V CDR1 and CDR2: MNHNS, SASEGT. The CDR3 contains 13 residues. The DNA of the CDR3 is TGTGCCAGCAGCGAGATACAGGGAGAGACCCAGTACTTC. Translating it yields CASSEIQGETQYF.

This clone showed up just a few times. The chain links TRBV5-1 to TRBJ2-7; 8 bases line up with TRBD2. J lost 2 bases, V lost 0 bases, and 10 bases had no gene match. Germline-derived CDR1 and CDR2 are SGHRS and YFSETQ. The CDR3 has 17 residues. The CDR3 nucleotides read TGCGCCAGCAGCTTGGAGTCTAGCGGGCACCAACCCTACGAGCAGTACTTC. It codes for CASSLESSGHQPYEQYF. Together with reference TRBV5-1 and TRBJ2-7, the CDR3 gives the full variable domain: KAGVTQTPRYLIKTRGQQVTLSCSPISGHRSVSWYQQTPGQGLQFLFEYFSETQRNKGNFPGRFSGRQFSNSRSEMNVSTLELGDSALYLCASSLESSGHQPYEQYFGPGTRLTVT.

This chain links TRBV2 with TRBJ1-4, with D hard to call. The CDR3 has 14 amino acids. Germline lookup yields CDR1 SNHLY and CDR2 FYNNEI. V lost 6 bases and J 4 bases, leaving 12 bases between the germline ends. CDR3: CASSGRSGNEKLFF. The DNA for the CDR3 is TGTGCCAGCAGCGGAAGGTCCGGTAATGAAAAACTGTTTTTT.

The J gene is TRBJ2-1, the V gene TRBV28; 11 bases match TRBD2. The V gene's germline CDR1 is MDHEN and CDR2 SYDVKM. The length of the CDR3 is 15 residues. The junction had 4 bases not matched to a gene; V was cut back by 6 bases and J by 3 bases. CDR3 coding DNA: TGTGCCAGCAGGGTACTAGCGGGAGACTACAATGAGCAGTTCTTC. Protein: CASRVLAGDYNEQFF.

V is TRBV27 and J is TRBJ1-2, with a possible D match to TRBD1 (5 bases). Trimming shortened V by 2 bases and J by 8 bases, and 18 bases separated the two germline ends. Germline loops: CDR1 MNHEY, CDR2 SMNVEV (reference sequence). This CDR3 comprises 15 residues. The CDR3 is CASSLGRGFLMGYTF. CDR3 nucleotide sequence: TGTGCCAGCAGTTTAGGTCGGGGGTTTCTTATGGGCTACACCTTC.

This clone was seen only once. This chain joins TRBV20-1 and TRBJ1-2; a weak D match, TRBD1 (5 bases). V shed 6 bases and J shed 8 bases, with 10 bases lying between them. CDR1 and CDR2 (germline): DFQATT, SNEGSKA (reference sequence). This CDR3 comprises 10 residues. The CDR3 DNA follows: TGCAGTGCGGGGACTGAGGGCTACACCTTC. It is translated as CSAGTEGYTF.

The chain couples TRBV19 to TRBJ1-3; 8 nucleotides agree with TRBD1. V was pared by 2 bases and J by 0 bases, with 6 bases of the junction left unmatched. Per the germline V gene, CDR1 is LNHDA and CDR2 is SQIVND (reference sequence). The length of the CDR3 is 17 residues. Written as DNA, the CDR3 is TGTGCCAGTAGTATACCGGGACAGGCGACCTCTGGAAACACCATATATTTT. Translation gives CASSIPGQATSGNTIYF.

The chain carries TRBV19 and TRBJ2-3, with TRBD1 as a possible D gene (5 bases). The germline V gene encodes CDR1 LNHDA and CDR2 SQIVND (reference sequence). The length of the CDR3 is 15 residues. V was shortened by 8 bases and J by 2 bases, with 17 bases between the two germline ends. CDR3 amino acids: CASSRQSGYTDTQYF. CDR3 DNA sequence: TGTGCCAGTTCTCGACAGAGTGGATACACAGATACGCAGTATTTT.

V gene TRBV25-1 combines with J gene TRBJ2-3, with a weak D call TRBD2 (6 bases). Germline V CDR1 and CDR2: MGHDK, SYGVNS. Trimming stripped 2 bases from V and 6 bases from J, with 9 bases between. The CDR3 covers 13 residues. The CDR3 nucleotides are TGTGCCAGCAGTGAACCGGGGGTGGATACGCAGTATTTT. Protein product: CASSEPGVDTQYF.

The chain joins TRBV29-1 to TRBJ1-3; 10 positions agree with TRBD1. CDR1 and CDR2 (germline): SQVTM, ANQGSEA. This CDR3 spans 15 amino acids. J gave up 11 bases and V 4 bases, and 14 bases lay outside the gene matches. The CDR3 loop is CSVGPIGTGEVSIYF. Here the CDR3 DNA reads TGCAGCGTTGGCCCCATAGGGACAGGGGAGGTCTCCATATATTTT.

This clone was counted a single time. This sequence joins TRBV19 and TRBJ1-5, with unresolved D. The CDR3 is made up of 15 amino acids. From germline, CDR1 is LNHDA and CDR2 SQIVND (reference sequence). V dropped 5 bases and J dropped 0 bases, with 11 bases sitting between them. Written as DNA, the CDR3 is TGTGCCAGTAGTCGACCGGCGGTTAGCAATCAGCCCCAGCATTTT. Translating gives CASSRPAVSNQPQHF.

There are many counts of this clone. The chain recombines TRBV20-1 with TRBJ2-2, with D uncertain. The CDR3 consists of 11 residues. CDR1 DFQATT and CDR2 SNEGSKA come from the germline V gene (reference sequence). The V end lost 3 bases, the J end lost 9 bases, and 8 bases lay between the germline ends. The CDR3, as DNA: TGCAGTGCTAGGTCCTATCGGGAGCTGTTTTTT. Translating gives CSARSYRELFF.

In this sample, this clone turned up a few times. The rearrangement joins TRBV11-3 to TRBJ2-5, with TRBD1 as a possible D gene (6 bases). Germline loops: CDR1 SGHNT, CDR2 YENEEA. V lost 0 bases to trimming and J lost 4 bases, with 6 bases between them. This CDR3 is built from 13 residues. This CDR3 reads CASSLEQGETQYF. DNA of the CDR3: TGTGCCAGCAGCTTAGAACAGGGAGAGACCCAGTACTTC.

This chain links TRBV6-1 with TRBJ1-2; 7 nucleotides agree with TRBD1. Germline CDR1 reads MNHNS; CDR2 reads SASEGT. CDR3 length: 14 amino acids. The J segment lost 4 bases and the V segment lost 5 bases, leaving 7 bases of the junction unmatched. The DNA of the CDR3 is TGTGCCAGCAGTCCCCGACAGGGACTCTATGGCTACACCTTC. This codes for CASSPRQGLYGYTF.

In its sample, this clone was seen a few times. The rearrangement links TRBV5-1 to TRBJ2-7, with D tentatively TRBD1 (6 bases). From germline, CDR1 is SGHRS and CDR2 YFSETQ. CDR3 length equals 16 residues. The V gene lost 4 bases and the J gene lost 0 bases, with 17 bases spanning the gap. As DNA, the CDR3 is TGCGCCAGCAGCCCGAGAACAGGGTTGGGCTCCTACGAGCAGTACTTC. It codes for CASSPRTGLGSYEQYF.

J is TRBJ1-5 and V is TRBV19; weak D call: TRBD1 (6 bases). The germline CDR1 and CDR2 sequences are LNHDA and SQIVND (reference sequence). CDR3 length: 15 residues. Trimming cost V 6 bases and J 0 bases, with 12 bases left between them. CDR3 protein: CASSHGQNSNQPQHF. CDR3 nucleotide sequence: TGTGCCAGTAGCCACGGACAGAATAGCAATCAGCCCCAGCATTTT.

This clone has a single count. This rearrangement joins TRBV6-5 to TRBJ2-4; 11 nucleotides match TRBD1. CDR3 length: 16 residues. CDR1 and CDR2 (germline): MNHEY, SVGAGI. V lost 4 bases to trimming and J lost 5 bases; unmatched junction nucleotides: 7. The CDR3 here is CASSSGTGGRENIQYF. CDR3 DNA: TGTGCCAGCAGTTCCGGGACAGGGGGAAGGGAAAACATTCAGTACTTC.

The chain is built from TRBV19 and TRBJ1-5; D is unresolved. The CDR3 runs to 17 residues. The germline V gene has CDR1 LNHDA and CDR2 SQIVND (reference sequence). V dropped 5 bases and J dropped 6 bases, with 23 bases sitting between them. The CDR3 sequence is CASSPHEGRGKVQPQHF. As DNA, the CDR3 is TGTGCCAGTAGTCCTCATGAGGGCCGGGGAAAGGTTCAGCCCCAGCATTTT.

This chain connects TRBV30 to TRBJ1-3, with a weak D call TRBD1 (5 bases). CDR3 length: 16 amino acids. V lost 2 bases to trimming and J lost 2 bases, with 16 bases between them. Per germline, CDR1 GTSNPN and CDR2 SVGIG (reference sequence). The CDR3 nucleotides read TGTGCCTGGAGTTATTGGGGGGAAACTGCTGGAAACACCATATATTTT. Amino acids: CAWSYWGETAGNTIYF.

This chain connects TRBV27 to TRBJ1-4; D gene ambiguous. The ends were cut back, 6 bases at V and 3 bases at J, with 17 bases in the middle. This CDR3 contains 16 residues. In germline, CDR1 is MNHEY, CDR2 SMNVEV (reference sequence). Written as DNA, the CDR3 is TGTGCCAGCAGGCCTAGTATAGGGTTCGCTAATGAAAAACTGTTTTTT. This codes for CASRPSIGFANEKLFF.